These T cell receptor beta chains were read from a single sample in a study of blood T cell repertoires in COVID-19. Some clones are missing from TCRdb's copy, which holds only in-frame ones; the method was immunoSEQ multiplex PCR. The table shows about 59,000 clones, with approximately 78% occurring only once. The sample comprised peripheral blood. These receptor sequences come from a man aged 80 or over with acute or convalescent COVID-19. Each CDR3 is given with its conserved first and last residue. The D gene is left open where the match is weak.

TRBV11-3,TRBJ2-3,TRBD1,TGTGCCAGCAGCTTGAACCTGGGGACAGTCACAGATACGCAGTATTTT,CASSLNLGTVTDTQYF
TRBV10-3,TRBJ2-3,TRBD2,TGTGCCATCAGTGAGTCCCTTAGCGGGACAGATACGCAGTATTTT,CAISESLSGTDTQYF
TRBV19,TRBJ1-6,.,TGTGCCAGTAGCCGCGGGGGCGGACAAGGTTCACCCCTCCACTTT,CASSRGGGQGSPLHF
TRBV10-2,TRBJ1-6,.,TGCGCCAGCAGTCCGGAGTCTTTCCGATCCCTCCACTTT,CASSPESFRSLHF
TRBV4-2,TRBJ2-1,TRBD2,TGTGCCAGCAGCCAAGATGTCCTAGCGGGAGTGTCCTACAATGAGCAGTTCTTC,CASSQDVLAGVSYNEQFF
TRBV5-6,TRBJ1-4,TRBD1,TGTGCCAGCAGCTACACAGGGGGCGCAACTAATGAAAAACTGTTTTTT,CASSYTGGATNEKLFF
TRBV5-1,TRBJ1-4,.,TGCGCCAGCAGGGAGTGGGGCACTAATGAAAAACTGTTTTTT,CASREWGTNEKLFF
TRBV5-1,TRBJ2-3,.,TGCGCCAGCAGCTTGGAAGGCGGGCCCCCTAGCACAGATACGCAGTATTTT,CASSLEGGPPSTDTQYF
TRBV7-8,TRBJ2-1,.,TGTGCCAGCACCGGACGGGGAGAGTACAATGAGCAGTTCTTC,CASTGRGEYNEQFF
TRBV29-1,TRBJ2-7,TRBD1,TGCAGCGCGGAGGGACAGGGGAGAGAGCAGTACTTC,CSAEGQGREQYF
TRBV27,TRBJ2-6,.,TGTGCCAGCAGTATCACCGCAGGCCCTGGGGCCAACGTCCTGACTTTC,CASSITAGPGANVLTF